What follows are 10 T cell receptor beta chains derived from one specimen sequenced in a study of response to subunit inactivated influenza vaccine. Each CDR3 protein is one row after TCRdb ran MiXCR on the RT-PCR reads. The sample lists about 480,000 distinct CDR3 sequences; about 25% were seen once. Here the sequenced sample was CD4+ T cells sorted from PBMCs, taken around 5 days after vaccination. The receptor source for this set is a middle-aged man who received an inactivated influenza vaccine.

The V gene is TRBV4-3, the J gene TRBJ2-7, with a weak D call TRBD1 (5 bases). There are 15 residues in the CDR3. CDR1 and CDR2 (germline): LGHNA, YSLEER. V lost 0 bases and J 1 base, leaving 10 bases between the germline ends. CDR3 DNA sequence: TGCGCCAGCAGCCAAGAATGGCAGGGTTCCTACGAGCAGTACTTC. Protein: CASSQEWQGSYEQYF.

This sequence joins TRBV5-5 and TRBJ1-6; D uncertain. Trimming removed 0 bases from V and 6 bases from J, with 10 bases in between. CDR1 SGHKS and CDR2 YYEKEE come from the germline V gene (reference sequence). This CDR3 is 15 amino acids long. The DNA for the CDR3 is TGTGCCAGCAGCTTGGCCCCTGTAATTAATTCACCCCTCCACTTT. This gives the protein CASSLAPVINSPLHF.

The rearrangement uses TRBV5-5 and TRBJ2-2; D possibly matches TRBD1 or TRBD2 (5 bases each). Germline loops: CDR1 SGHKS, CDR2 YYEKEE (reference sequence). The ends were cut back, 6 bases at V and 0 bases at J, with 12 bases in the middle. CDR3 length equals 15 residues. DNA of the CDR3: TGTGCCAGCACCCCGGGACGGACGAACACCGGGGAGCTGTTTTTT. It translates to CASTPGRTNTGELFF.

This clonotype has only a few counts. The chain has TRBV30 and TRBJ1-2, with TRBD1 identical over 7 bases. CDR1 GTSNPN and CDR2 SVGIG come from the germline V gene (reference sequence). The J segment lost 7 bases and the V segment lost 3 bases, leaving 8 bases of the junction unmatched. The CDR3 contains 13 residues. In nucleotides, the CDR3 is TGTGCCTGGAGGCCGGCAGGGGGTGGTGGCTACACCTTC. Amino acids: CAWRPAGGGGYTF.

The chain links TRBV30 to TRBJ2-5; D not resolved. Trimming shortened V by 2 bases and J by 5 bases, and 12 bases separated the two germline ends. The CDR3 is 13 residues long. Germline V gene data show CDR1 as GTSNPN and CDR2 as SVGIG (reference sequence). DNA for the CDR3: TGTGCCTGGAGTTCGGTGGGTTGGGAGACCCAGTACTTC. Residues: CAWSSVGWETQYF.

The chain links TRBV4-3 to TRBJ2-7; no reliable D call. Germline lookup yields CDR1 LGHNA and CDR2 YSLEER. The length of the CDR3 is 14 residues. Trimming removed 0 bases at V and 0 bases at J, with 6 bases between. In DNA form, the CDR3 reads TGCGCCAGCAGCCAAGATTGGAGCTCCTACGAGCAGTACTTC. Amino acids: CASSQDWSSYEQYF.

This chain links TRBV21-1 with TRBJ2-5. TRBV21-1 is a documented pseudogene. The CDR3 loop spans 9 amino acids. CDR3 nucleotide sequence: TGTGCCCCTTTGTGGCCCCAGTACTTC. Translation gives CAPLWPQYF.

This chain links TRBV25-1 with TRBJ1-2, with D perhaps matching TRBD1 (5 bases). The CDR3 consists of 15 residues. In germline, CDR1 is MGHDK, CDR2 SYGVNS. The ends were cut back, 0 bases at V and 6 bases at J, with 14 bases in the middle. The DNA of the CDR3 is TGTGCCAGCAGTGAATATTATCAGGGTTCGAATGGCTACACCTTC. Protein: CASSEYYQGSNGYTF.

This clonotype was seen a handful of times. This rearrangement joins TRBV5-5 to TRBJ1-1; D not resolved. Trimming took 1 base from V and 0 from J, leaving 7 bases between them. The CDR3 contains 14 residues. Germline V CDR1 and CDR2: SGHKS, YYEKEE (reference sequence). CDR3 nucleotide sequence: TGTGCCAGCAGCTTGACAGTTCTGAACACTGAAGCTTTCTTT. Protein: CASSLTVLNTEAFF.

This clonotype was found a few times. The CDR3 region has the DNA TGTGCCAGCAGCATCGGGATCGCCAAAGAGACCCAGTACTTC. It specifies CASSIGIAKETQYF. V and J are TRBV13 and TRBJ2-5; D might be TRBD2 (5 bases). The V end was cut by 5 bases, the J end by 3 bases, with 13 bases between. CDR1 is PRHDT and CDR2 is FYEKMQ in the germline V gene (reference sequence). CDR3 length: 14 residues.